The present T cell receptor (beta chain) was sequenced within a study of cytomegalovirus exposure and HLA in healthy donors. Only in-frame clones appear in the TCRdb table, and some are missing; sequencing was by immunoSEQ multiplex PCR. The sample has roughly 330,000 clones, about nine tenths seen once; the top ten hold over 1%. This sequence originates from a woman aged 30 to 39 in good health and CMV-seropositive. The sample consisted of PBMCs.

This CDR3 is CAWSVGGGSNEQYF. CDR3 DNA: TGTGCCTGGAGTGTGGGAGGGGGTTCGAACGAGCAGTACTTC. The chain uses TRBV30 and TRBJ2-7; tentative D call: TRBD2 (7 bases). Germline CDR1 reads GTSNPN; CDR2 reads SVGIG (reference sequence). Trimming shortened V by 0 bases and J by 5 bases, and 14 bases separated the two germline ends. This CDR3 comprises 14 residues.